A single sample gave rise to the 27 T cell receptor beta chains below, sequenced in a study of blood T cell repertoires in COVID-19. Repertoires were generated with immunoSEQ multiplex PCR, while TCRdb's copy carries only in-frame clones and drops some. The data hold tens of thousands of clones, with approximately 80% observed a single time. The sample consisted of peripheral blood. The source is a woman at least 80 years old with active or convalescent COVID-19.

CDR3 bases: TGTGCCAGCAGTCTACTAGCGGGAGGACACAATGAGCAGTTCTTC. It specifies CASSLLAGGHNEQFF. The chain carries TRBV2 and TRBJ2-1; 12 bases align to TRBD2. V was clipped by 5 bases and J by 5 bases; unmatched bases: 4. CDR3 length equals 15 residues. Germline CDR1 SNHLY, CDR2 FYNNEI.

J is TRBJ1-4 and V is TRBV6-5; D is possibly TRBD1 (6 bases). Per germline, CDR1 MNHEY and CDR2 SVGAGI. The CDR3 loop spans 13 amino acids. Trimming took off 7 bases at V and 7 bases at J, with 13 bases between the two ends. CDR3 residues: CASIRQESEKLFF. DNA for the CDR3: TGTGCCAGCATAAGACAGGAAAGTGAAAAACTGTTTTTT.

The chain links TRBV5-4 to TRBJ2-7; 7 nucleotides match TRBD2. The germline gives CDR1 SGHNT, CDR2 YYREEE (reference sequence). The V gene end was trimmed by 4 bases and the J gene end by 3 bases; junction bases not matched to a gene: 10. The CDR3 loop spans 15 amino acids. The CDR3 sequence is CASSRGGGGYYEQYF. The CDR3 DNA follows: TGTGCCAGCAGCCGTGGGGGGGGAGGGTACTACGAGCAGTACTTC.

In its sample, this clone was seen a few times. The rearrangement links TRBV6-5 to TRBJ2-2; 9 bases are shared with TRBD1. Germline CDR1 and CDR2: MNHEY and SVGAGI. Trimming cost V 7 bases and J 14 bases; bases outside gene matches: 11. CDR3 size: 13 residues. CDR3 bases: TGTGCCAGCAAACCAAACCGGGACAGGGTCCTGTTTTTT. This encodes CASKPNRDRVLFF.

The V gene is TRBV2, the J gene TRBJ2-2; D not certain. V was shortened by 8 bases and J by 7 bases, with 11 bases between the two germline ends. The CDR3 runs 12 residues. Germline lookup yields CDR1 SNHLY and CDR2 FYNNEI. This CDR3 is CASLNPGGELFF. CDR3 nucleotides: TGTGCCAGCTTGAACCCGGGCGGGGAGCTGTTTTTT.

This chain joins TRBV18 and TRBJ1-2, with 8 bases that match TRBD1. The germline gives CDR1 KGHSH, CDR2 LQKENI. The junction had 5 bases not matched to a gene; V was cut back by 3 bases and J by 5 bases. This CDR3 has 14 amino acids. DNA for the CDR3: TGTGCCAGCTCACCCTTACAGGGGGAATATGGCTACACCTTC. Its protein is CASSPLQGEYGYTF.

V gene TRBV7-2 combines with J gene TRBJ1-2, with 9 bases identical to TRBD1. The CDR3 has 15 amino acids. The ends lost 3 bases at V and 4 bases at J; junction bases unmatched: 6. Per the germline V gene, CDR1 is SGHTA and CDR2 is FQGNSA. For the CDR3, the DNA is TGTGCCAGCAGCTTTTCGACAGGGGGAGTCTATGGCTACACCTTC. This translates into CASSFSTGGVYGYTF.

The chain recombines TRBV18 with TRBJ1-1, with TRBD1 matching over 11 bases. CDR3 length: 15 residues. Germline CDR1 KGHSH, CDR2 LQKENI. Trimming removed 5 bases from V and 5 bases from J; junction bases left unmatched: 7. The CDR3 nucleotides are TGTGCCAGCTCAACTACCGGGACAGGGGGTACTGAAGCTTTCTTT. Residues: CASSTTGTGGTEAFF.

V is TRBV6-5 and J is TRBJ2-7; D gene ambiguous. Between the trimmed V and J ends, which lost 9 bases and 8 bases, there was a span of 14 bases. This CDR3 contains 11 residues. Germline V gene sequence: CDR1 MNHEY, CDR2 SVGAGI. The CDR3 DNA reads as TGTGCCAGTATCTATCGAGTTAAGCAGTACTTC. It codes for CASIYRVKQYF.

This clone came up a few times. In DNA form, the CDR3 reads TGCGCCAGCAGCCCCCCAACAGGGCCCTACGAGCAGTACTTC. Its protein is CASSPPTGPYEQYF. The chain links TRBV5-1 to TRBJ2-7, with D perhaps matching TRBD1 (6 bases). V lost 4 bases and J 2 bases, leaving 13 bases between the germline ends. CDR1 and CDR2 from the germline V gene are SGHRS and YFSETQ. The CDR3 covers 14 residues.

This chain connects TRBV3-1 (or the pseudogene TRBV3-2) to TRBJ1-2; D is unclear. V was pared by 1 base and J by 2 bases, with 17 bases between. The CDR3 covers 17 residues. Germline V gene sequence: CDR1 LGHDT, CDR2 YNNKEL (reference sequence). CDR3 sequence: CASSQVNSRLLNYGYTF. CDR3 nucleotide sequence: TGTGCCAGCAGCCAAGTTAACAGTAGACTATTAAACTATGGCTACACCTTC.

This clone was seen a few times. The CDR3 spells CARSLRQGNTEAFF. CDR3 nucleotides: TGTGCCAGAAGCTTACGACAGGGGAACACTGAAGCTTTCTTT. The chain is built from TRBV7-5 and TRBJ1-1; TRBD1, the D gene given by the table, was not confirmed from the DNA. TRBV7-5 is reported as a pseudogene. The CDR3 totals 14 residues.

The chain carries TRBV29-1 and TRBJ1-4, with D possibly matching TRBD1 (5 bases). CDR3 size: 12 residues. The germline V and J ends were trimmed by 4 bases and 8 bases, with 11 bases remaining between them. Germline CDR1 reads SQVTM; CDR2 reads ANQGSEA. CDR3 amino acids: CSVGAGREKLFF. The CDR3 DNA follows: TGCAGCGTTGGGGCAGGGAGGGAAAAACTGTTTTTT.

The chain is built from TRBV5-5 and TRBJ2-2; D is ambiguous. Between the trimmed V and J ends, which lost 0 bases and 5 bases, there was a span of 11 bases. This CDR3 is built from 15 residues. Per germline, CDR1 SGHKS and CDR2 YYEKEE (reference sequence). Written as DNA, the CDR3 is TGTGCCAGCAGCTTGGGAGGTCAGAGAACCGGGGAGCTGTTTTTT. Protein sequence: CASSLGGQRTGELFF.

The rearrangement links TRBV7-3 to TRBJ2-7; 11 bases map to TRBD1. Germline CDR1 reads SGHTA; CDR2 reads FQGTGA. CDR3 length: 18 amino acids. After removal of 5 bases from V and 5 bases from J, the junction contained 17 bases not matched to a gene. For the CDR3, the DNA is TGTGCCAGCAGCATACCCGGGACAGGGGGAGACCTCCGGCACGAGCAGTACTTC. Translating it yields CASSIPGTGGDLRHEQYF. Supplemented by reference TRBV7-3 and TRBJ2-7, the full variable domain reads GAGVSQTPSNKVTEKGKYVELRCDPISGHTALYWYRQSLGQGPEFLIYFQGTGAADDSGLPNDRFFAVRPEGSVSTLKIQRTERGDSAVYLCASSIPGTGGDLRHEQYFGPGTRLTVT.

Turning to this clone: The sample holds other DNA sequences that translate to the same CDR3. CDR3 in amino acids: CASSLIRGNSPLHF. For the CDR3, the DNA is TGTGCCAGCAGTTTAATAAGGGGTAATTCACCCCTCCACTTT. This chain connects TRBV28 to TRBJ1-6; tentative D call: TRBD1 (5 bases). The V and J ends lost 2 bases and 6 bases respectively, with 8 bases between them. The CDR3 runs 14 residues. Germline loops: CDR1 MDHEN, CDR2 SYDVKM.

The rearrangement uses TRBV7-2 and TRBJ2-3, with D tentatively TRBD1 (5 bases). Trimming stripped 0 bases from V and 2 bases from J, with 9 bases between. Germline CDR1 is SGHTA and CDR2 is FQGNSA. This CDR3 region has 15 residues. The CDR3 here is CASSLAGPPTDTQYF. The CDR3 nucleotides read TGTGCCAGCAGCTTAGCGGGGCCACCCACAGATACGCAGTATTTT.

The chain recombines TRBV5-1 with TRBJ2-7; the match to TRBD2 covers 9 bases. The CDR3 sequence is 15 residues long. From germline, CDR1 is SGHRS and CDR2 YFSETQ. Germline trimming cut 0 bases from V and 6 bases from J; bases unmatched to any gene: 7. CDR3 in DNA: TGCGCCAGCAGCTTGGCCCAACTAGCGGGTGCCGAGCAGTACTTC. Residues: CASSLAQLAGAEQYF.

This chain links TRBV5-6 with TRBJ1-2, with D tentatively TRBD1 (5 bases). Germline values: CDR1 SGHDT, CDR2 YYEEEE. The V gene lost 3 bases and the J gene lost 2 bases, with 20 bases spanning the gap. CDR3 length equals 17 residues. The CDR3, as DNA: TGTGCCAGCAGCTCTGTTAGGGGCGCGAAGGGAAACTATGGCTACACCTTC. Its protein product is CASSSVRGAKGNYGYTF.

The V and J genes are TRBV7-2 and TRBJ2-1; D remains unclear. From germline, CDR1 is SGHTA and CDR2 FQGNSA. Trimming shortened V by 3 bases and J by 2 bases, and 11 bases separated the two germline ends. The CDR3 sequence is 15 residues long. The CDR3 DNA reads as TGTGCCAGCAGCTTTTTCGTTGGGCCCTACAATGAGCAGTTCTTC. This sequence encodes CASSFFVGPYNEQFF.

This clone has just one count. This chain links TRBV2 with TRBJ1-5; D not resolved. Germline V gives CDR1 SNHLY, CDR2 FYNNEI. The V and J ends lost 2 bases and 3 bases respectively, with 17 bases between them. The CDR3 is 17 amino acids. The CDR3 coding sequence is TGTGCCAGCAGTGAATTGGGAGAAGTGAGGGTCAATCAGCCCCAGCATTTT. Amino acids: CASSELGEVRVNQPQHF.

About this clone itself: One junction end disagrees with the germline gene, perhaps due to a read error. V and J are TRBV6-5 and TRBJ1-4; the D gene is possibly TRBD1 (5 bases). The germline gives CDR1 MNHEY, CDR2 SVGAGI. CDR3 length: 11 amino acids. The CDR3 region has the DNA TGTGCCAGCTGGGGTGGGGCCACGGGCGTTTTT. This sequence encodes CASWGGATGVF.

V is TRBV21-1 and J is TRBJ1-5. TRBV21-1 is described as a pseudogene. The CDR3 covers 15 residues. The CDR3 nucleotides read TGTGCCAGCAGCAACCGCCAGCGGACCTTTAGCGCCCAGCATTTT. This sequence encodes CASSNRQRTFSAQHF.

CDR3 amino acids: CASSYSGTRIYNEQFF. The CDR3 DNA reads as TGTGCCAGCAGTTACTCGGGGACTAGAATCTACAATGAGCAGTTCTTC. V usage is TRBV6-2 or TRBV6-3 and J usage is TRBJ2-1; 8 positions match TRBD2. The CDR3 sequence is 16 residues long. Germline V gene data show CDR1 as MNHEY and CDR2 as SVGEGT. Losses at the gene ends were 0 bases for V and 3 bases for J; bases not matched to a gene: 4.

The chain uses TRBV5-1 and TRBJ2-5; tentative D call: TRBD2 (5 bases). Trimming cost V 0 bases and J 4 bases, with 13 bases left between them. This CDR3 comprises 15 residues. Germline V gives CDR1 SGHRS, CDR2 YFSETQ. The CDR3 DNA is TGCGCCAGCAGCTTGGTGGACGGGGTAGGAGAGACCCAGTACTTC. Protein: CASSLVDGVGETQYF.

The chain is built from TRBV28 and TRBJ1-5; 7 bases fit TRBD1. Germline V gives CDR1 MDHEN, CDR2 SYDVKM. J was trimmed by 4 bases and V by 6 bases; bases with no gene match: 18. The CDR3 has 18 amino acids. This CDR3 is CASSPLITWGTENQPQHF. In nucleotides, the CDR3 is TGTGCCAGCAGCCCCCTAATAACATGGGGGACAGAGAATCAGCCCCAGCATTTT.

The gene calls are TRBV7-2 and TRBJ1-4, with 7 bases identical to TRBD1. J gave up 8 bases and V 5 bases, and 8 bases lay outside the gene matches. Per germline, CDR1 SGHTA and CDR2 FQGNSA. The CDR3 runs 14 residues. Here the CDR3 reads CASSLRPGQEKLFF. As DNA, the CDR3 is TGTGCCAGCAGCCTACGCCCGGGACAGGAAAAACTGTTTTTT.